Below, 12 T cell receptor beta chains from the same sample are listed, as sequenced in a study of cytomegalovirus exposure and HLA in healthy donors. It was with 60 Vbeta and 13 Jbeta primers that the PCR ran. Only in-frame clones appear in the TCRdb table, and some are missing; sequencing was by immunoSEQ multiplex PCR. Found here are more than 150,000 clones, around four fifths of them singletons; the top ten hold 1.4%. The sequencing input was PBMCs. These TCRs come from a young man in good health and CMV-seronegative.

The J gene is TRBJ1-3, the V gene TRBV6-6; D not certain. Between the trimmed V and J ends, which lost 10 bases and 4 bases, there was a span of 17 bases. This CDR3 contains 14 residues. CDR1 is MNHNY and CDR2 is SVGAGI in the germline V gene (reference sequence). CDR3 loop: CATLMVEYGNTIYF. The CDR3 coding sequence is TGTGCCACCTTGATGGTGGAGTACGGAAACACCATATATTTT.

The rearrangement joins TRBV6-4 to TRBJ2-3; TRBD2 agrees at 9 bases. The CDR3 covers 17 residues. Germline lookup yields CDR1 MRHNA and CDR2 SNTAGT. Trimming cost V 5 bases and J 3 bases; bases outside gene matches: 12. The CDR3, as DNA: TGTGCCAGCAGTTCAGTCCTAGGCGGGAGGGGGACAGATACGCAGTATTTT. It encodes CASSSVLGGRGTDTQYF.

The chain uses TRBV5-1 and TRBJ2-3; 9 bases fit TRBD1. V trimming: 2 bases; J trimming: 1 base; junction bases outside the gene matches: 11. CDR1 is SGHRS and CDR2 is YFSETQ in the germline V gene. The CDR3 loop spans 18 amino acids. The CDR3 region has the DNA TGCGCCAGCAGCTTAACGCTAAATCGACAGGGGGGCACAGATACGCAGTATTTT. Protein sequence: CASSLTLNRQGGTDTQYF.

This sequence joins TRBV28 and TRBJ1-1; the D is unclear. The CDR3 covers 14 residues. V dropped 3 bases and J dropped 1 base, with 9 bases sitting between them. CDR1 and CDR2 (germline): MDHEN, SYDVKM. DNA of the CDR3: TGTGCCAGCAGTTTTCCGATGAGGAACACTGAAGCTTTCTTT. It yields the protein CASSFPMRNTEAFF.

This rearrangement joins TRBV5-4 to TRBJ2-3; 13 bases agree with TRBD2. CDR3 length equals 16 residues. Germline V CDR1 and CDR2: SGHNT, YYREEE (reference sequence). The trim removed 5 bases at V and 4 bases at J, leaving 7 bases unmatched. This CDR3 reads CASRKGLAGLSDTQYF. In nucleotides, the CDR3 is TGTGCCAGCAGAAAGGGACTAGCGGGATTATCAGATACGCAGTATTTT.

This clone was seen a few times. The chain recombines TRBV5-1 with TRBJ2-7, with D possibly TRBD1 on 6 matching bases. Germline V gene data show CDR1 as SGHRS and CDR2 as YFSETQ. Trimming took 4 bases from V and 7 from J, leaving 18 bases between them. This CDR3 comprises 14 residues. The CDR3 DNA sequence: TGCGCCAGCAGCCCCGGGACACCAGGTAGGGAGCAGTACTTC. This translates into CASSPGTPGREQYF.

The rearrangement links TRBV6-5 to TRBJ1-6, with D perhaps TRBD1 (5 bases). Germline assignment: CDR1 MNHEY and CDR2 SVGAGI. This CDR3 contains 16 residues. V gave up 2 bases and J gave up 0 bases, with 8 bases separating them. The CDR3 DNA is TGTGCCAGCAGTTACGGGGGGGGCTCCTATAATTCACCCCTCCACTTT. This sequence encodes CASSYGGGSYNSPLHF.

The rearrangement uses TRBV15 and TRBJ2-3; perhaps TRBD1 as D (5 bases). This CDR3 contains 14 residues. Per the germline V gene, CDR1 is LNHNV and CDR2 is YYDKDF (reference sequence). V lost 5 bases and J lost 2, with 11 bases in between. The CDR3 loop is CATSFGQDTDTQYF. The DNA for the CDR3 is TGTGCCACCAGCTTCGGACAAGACACAGATACGCAGTATTTT.

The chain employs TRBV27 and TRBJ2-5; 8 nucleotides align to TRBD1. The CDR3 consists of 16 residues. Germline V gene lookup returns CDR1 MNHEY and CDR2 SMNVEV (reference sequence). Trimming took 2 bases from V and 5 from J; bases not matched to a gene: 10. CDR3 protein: CASSLAGTGGGETQYF. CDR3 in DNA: TGTGCCAGCAGTTTAGCCGGGACAGGTGGTGGGGAGACCCAGTACTTC.

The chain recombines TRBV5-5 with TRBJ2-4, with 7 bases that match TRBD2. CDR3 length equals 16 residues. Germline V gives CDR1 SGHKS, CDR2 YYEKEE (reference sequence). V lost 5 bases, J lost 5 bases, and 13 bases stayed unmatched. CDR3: CASSFTEAGPQNIQYF. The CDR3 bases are TGTGCCAGCAGTTTCACGGAAGCGGGACCACAAAACATTCAGTACTTC.

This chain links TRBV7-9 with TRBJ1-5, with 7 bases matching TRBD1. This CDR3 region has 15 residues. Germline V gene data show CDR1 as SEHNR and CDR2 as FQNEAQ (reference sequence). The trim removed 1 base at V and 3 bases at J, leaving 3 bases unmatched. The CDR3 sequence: CASSLGDSLNQPQHF. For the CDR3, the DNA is TGTGCCAGCAGCTTAGGGGACAGCCTCAATCAGCCCCAGCATTTT.

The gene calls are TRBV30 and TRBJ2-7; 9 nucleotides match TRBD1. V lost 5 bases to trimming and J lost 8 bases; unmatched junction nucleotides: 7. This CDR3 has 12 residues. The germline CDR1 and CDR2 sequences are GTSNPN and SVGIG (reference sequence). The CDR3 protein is CAWDRGSPKQYF. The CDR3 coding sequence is TGTGCCTGGGACAGGGGGAGCCCCAAGCAGTACTTC.